The T cell receptor beta chain under discussion was sequenced for a study of blood T cells in healthy people across ages. PBMCs numbering at least 6.5 million were isolated per sample. A second PCR of about 7 to 11 cycles used a sample-barcoded 5' primer and a J-beta primer mix. Using its own MiXCR run on the 5' RACE reads, TCRdb lists one record per CDR3 protein. The table includes about 680,000 distinct CDR3 sequences, approximately 49% detected once. CDR1 is DFQATT, CDR2 SNEGSKA, per germline (reference sequence). With V trimmed by 6 bases and J by 5 bases, 11 bases remained unmatched. The CDR3 is 14 residues long. This clonotype appeared many times.

The TCR sequence derives from a woman aged 60-75 years in good health. The rearrangement joins TRBV20-1 to TRBJ2-5; TRBD1 matches 8 bases. Sequencing was done on a sample of blood. CDR3 nucleotides: TGCAGTGCGTCTACAGGGGGAGTATGGGAGACCCAGTACTTC. It encodes CSASTGGVWETQYF.